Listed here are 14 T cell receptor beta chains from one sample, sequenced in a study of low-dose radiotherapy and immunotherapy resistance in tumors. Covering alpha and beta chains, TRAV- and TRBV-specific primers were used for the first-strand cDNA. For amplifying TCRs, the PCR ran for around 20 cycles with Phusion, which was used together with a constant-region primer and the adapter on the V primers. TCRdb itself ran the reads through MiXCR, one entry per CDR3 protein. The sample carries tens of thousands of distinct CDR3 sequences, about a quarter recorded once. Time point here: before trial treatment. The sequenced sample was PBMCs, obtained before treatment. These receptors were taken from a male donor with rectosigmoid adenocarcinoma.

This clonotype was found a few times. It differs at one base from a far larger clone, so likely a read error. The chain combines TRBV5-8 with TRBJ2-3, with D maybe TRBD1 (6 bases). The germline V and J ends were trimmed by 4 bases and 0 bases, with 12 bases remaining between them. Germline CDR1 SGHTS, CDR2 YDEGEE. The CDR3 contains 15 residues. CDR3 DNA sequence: TGTGCCAGCAGCCCACAGGACAGCAGCACAGATACGCAGTATTTT. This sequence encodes CASSPQDSSTDTQYF.

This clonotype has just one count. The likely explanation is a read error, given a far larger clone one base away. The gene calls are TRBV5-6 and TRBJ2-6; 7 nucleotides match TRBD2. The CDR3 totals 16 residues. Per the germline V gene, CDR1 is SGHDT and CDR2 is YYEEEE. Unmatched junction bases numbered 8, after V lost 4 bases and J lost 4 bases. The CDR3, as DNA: TGTGCCAGCAGCCGGGGGGTCGGGCGAGGGGCCAACGTCCTGACTTTC. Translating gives CASSRGVGRGANVLTF.

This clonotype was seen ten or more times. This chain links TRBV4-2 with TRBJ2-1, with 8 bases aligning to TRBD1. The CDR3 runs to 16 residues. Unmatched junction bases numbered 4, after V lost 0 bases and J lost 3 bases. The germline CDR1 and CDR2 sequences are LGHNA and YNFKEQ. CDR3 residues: CASSQETGVLYNEQFF. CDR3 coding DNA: TGTGCCAGCAGCCAAGAGACAGGGGTTCTCTACAATGAGCAGTTCTTC.

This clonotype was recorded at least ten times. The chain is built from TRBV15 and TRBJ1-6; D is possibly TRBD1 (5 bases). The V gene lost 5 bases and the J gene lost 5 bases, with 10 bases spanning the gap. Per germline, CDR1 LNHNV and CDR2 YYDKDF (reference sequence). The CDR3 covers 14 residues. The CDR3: CATSPGTDNSPLHF. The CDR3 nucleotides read TGTGCCACCAGCCCCGGGACGGATAATTCACCCCTCCACTTT.

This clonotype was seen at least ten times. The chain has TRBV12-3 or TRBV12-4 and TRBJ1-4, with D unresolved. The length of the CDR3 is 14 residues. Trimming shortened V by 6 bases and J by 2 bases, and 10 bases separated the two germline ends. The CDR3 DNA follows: TGTGCCAGCAGGGACGTCGCGACTAATGAAAAACTGTTTTTT. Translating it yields CASRDVATNEKLFF.

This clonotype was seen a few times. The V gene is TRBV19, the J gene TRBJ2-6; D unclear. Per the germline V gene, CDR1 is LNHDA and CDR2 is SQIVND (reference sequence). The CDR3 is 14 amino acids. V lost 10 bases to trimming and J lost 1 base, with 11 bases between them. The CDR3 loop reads CATLKRSGANVLTF. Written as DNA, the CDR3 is TGTGCCACCCTCAAGAGGTCTGGGGCCAACGTCCTGACTTTC. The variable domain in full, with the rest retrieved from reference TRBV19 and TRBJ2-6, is DGGITQSPKYLFRKEGQNVTLSCEQNLNHDAMYWYRQDPGQGLRLIYYSQIVNDFQKGDIAEGYSVSREKKESFPLTVTSAQKNPTAFYLCATLKRSGANVLTFGAGSRLTVL.

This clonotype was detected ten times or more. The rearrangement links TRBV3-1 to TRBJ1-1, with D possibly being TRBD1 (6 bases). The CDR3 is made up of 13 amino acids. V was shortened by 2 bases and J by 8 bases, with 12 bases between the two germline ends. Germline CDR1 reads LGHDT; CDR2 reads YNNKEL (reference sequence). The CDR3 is CASSQTEGTEAFF. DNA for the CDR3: TGTGCCAGCAGCCAAACCGAAGGGACAGAAGCTTTCTTT.

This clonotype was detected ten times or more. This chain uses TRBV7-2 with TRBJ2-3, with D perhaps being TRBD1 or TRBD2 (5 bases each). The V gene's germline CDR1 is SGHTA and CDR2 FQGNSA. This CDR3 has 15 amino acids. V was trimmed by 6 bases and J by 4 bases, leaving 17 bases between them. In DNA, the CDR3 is TGTGCCAGCAGGTCGAGGGGAAGTGGGGCAGATACGCAGTATTTT. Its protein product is CASRSRGSGADTQYF.

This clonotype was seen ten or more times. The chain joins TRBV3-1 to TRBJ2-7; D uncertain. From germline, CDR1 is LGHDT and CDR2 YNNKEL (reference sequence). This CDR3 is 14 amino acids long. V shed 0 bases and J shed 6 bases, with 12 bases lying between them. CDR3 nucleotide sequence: TGTGCCAGCAGCCAAGAGGGGTCAATGAGCGAGCAGTACTTC. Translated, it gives CASSQEGSMSEQYF.

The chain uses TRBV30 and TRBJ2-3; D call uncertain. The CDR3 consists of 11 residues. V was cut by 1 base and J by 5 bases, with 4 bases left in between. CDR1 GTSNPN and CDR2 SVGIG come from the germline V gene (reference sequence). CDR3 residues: CAWSGGDTQYF. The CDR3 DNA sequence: TGTGCCTGGAGTGGAGGAGATACGCAGTATTTT.

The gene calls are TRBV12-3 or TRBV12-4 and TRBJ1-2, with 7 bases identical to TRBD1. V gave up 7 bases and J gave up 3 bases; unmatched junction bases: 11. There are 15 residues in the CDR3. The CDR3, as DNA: TGTGCCAGCACCGTAAGACAGGGAAATCACTATGGCTACACCTTC. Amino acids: CASTVRQGNHYGYTF.

Written as DNA, the CDR3 is TGCGCCAGCAGCTACGGGACAGAGGTTCAGCCCCAGCATTTT. It encodes CASSYGTEVQPQHF. V usage is TRBV10-1 and J usage is TRBJ1-5, with 7 nucleotides matching TRBD1. The CDR3 has 14 residues. The junction had 8 bases not matched to a gene; V was cut back by 6 bases and J by 6 bases. Germline V gene lookup returns CDR1 WNHNN and CDR2 SYGVQD (reference sequence).

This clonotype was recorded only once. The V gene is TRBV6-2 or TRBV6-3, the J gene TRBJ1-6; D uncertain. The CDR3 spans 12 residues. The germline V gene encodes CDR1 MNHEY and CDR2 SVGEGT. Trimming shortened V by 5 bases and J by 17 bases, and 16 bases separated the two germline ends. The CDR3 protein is CASSEGYLSVHF. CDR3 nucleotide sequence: TGTGCCAGCAGTGAAGGCTACTTGAGTGTCCACTTT.

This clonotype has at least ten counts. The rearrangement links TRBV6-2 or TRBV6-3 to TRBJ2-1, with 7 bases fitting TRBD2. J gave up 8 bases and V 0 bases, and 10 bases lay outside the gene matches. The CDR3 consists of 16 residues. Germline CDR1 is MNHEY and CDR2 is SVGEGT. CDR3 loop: CASSYSGGIDTDEQFF. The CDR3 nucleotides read TGTGCCAGCAGTTACTCGGGAGGGATTGATACGGATGAGCAGTTCTTC.